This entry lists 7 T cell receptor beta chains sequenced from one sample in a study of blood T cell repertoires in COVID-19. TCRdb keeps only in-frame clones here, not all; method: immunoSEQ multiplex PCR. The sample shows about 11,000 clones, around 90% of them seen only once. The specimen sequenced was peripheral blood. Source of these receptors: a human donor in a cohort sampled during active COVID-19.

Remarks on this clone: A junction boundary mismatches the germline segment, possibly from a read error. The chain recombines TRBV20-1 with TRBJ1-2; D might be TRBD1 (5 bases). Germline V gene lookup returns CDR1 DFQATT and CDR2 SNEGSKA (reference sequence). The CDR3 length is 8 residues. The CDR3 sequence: CSARVGTF. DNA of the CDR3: TGCAGTGCTAGAGTCGGGACTTTC.

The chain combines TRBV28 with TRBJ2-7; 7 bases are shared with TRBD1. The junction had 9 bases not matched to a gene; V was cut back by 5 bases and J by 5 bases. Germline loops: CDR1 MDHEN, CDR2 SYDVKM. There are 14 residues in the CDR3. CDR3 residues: CASSLEQGRDEQYF. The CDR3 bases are TGTGCCAGCAGTCTCGAACAGGGGCGGGACGAGCAGTACTTC.

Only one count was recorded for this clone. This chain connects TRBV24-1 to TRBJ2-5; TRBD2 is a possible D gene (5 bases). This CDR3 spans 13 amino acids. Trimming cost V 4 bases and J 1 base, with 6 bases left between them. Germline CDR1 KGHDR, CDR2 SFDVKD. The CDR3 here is CATSESGQETQYF. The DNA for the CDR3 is TGTGCCACCAGTGAAAGCGGCCAAGAGACCCAGTACTTC.

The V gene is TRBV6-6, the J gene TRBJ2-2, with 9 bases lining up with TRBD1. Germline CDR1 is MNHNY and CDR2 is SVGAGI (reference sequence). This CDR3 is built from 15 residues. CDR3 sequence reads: CAWSGQGFMAGELFF. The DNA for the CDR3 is TGTGCATGGTCGGGACAGGGCTTTATGGCCGGGGAGCTGTTTTTT.

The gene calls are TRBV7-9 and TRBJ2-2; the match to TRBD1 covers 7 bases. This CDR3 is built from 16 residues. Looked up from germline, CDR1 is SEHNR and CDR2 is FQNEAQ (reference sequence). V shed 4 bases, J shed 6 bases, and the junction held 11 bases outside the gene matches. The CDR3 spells CASSSTGATEAGELFF. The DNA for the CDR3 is TGTGCCAGCAGCTCTACAGGGGCCACCGAAGCCGGGGAGCTGTTTTTT.

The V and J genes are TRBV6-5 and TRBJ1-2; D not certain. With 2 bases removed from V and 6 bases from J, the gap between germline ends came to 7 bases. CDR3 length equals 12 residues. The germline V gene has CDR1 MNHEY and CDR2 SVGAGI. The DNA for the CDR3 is TGTGCCAGCAGTTACGCAGGTCATGGCTACACCTTC. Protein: CASSYAGHGYTF.

The CDR3 coding sequence is TGCGCCAGCAGCCAAGATTTGGCATACGAGCAGTACTTC. It encodes CASSQDLAYEQYF. The chain recombines TRBV4-3 with TRBJ2-7; no firm D call. Trimming took off 0 bases at V and 4 bases at J, with 7 bases between the two ends. Germline loops: CDR1 LGHNA, CDR2 YSLEER. The CDR3 extends over 13 amino acids.